The 24 T cell receptor beta chains below come from one sample, sequenced in a study of identical twins. One entry per CDR3 protein results from TCRdb running MiXCR on the 5' RACE reads. Of about 220,000 distinct CDR3 sequences listed, around 8.1% are singletons. The same data also went into a second study, on yellow fever vaccine responses in identical twins.

Specimen: memory (CD45RO+) T cells sorted from blood. These receptors all stem from a woman aged 18-29 years in good health.

This clonotype was detected ten times or more. The chain joins TRBV27 to TRBJ1-1; D unresolved. The CDR3 totals 11 residues. CDR1 is MNHEY, CDR2 SMNVEV, per germline (reference sequence). Trimming cost V 5 bases and J 8 bases, with 9 bases left between them. The CDR3 region has the DNA TGTGCCAGCAGTCTCGACGGGGAAGCTTTCTTT. Translation: CASSLDGEAFF.

The CDR3 loop reads CASSKNYEQYF. As DNA, the CDR3 is TGTGCCAGCAGCAAAAACTACGAGCAGTACTTC. The V gene is TRBV21-1, the J gene TRBJ2-7. TRBV21-1 is assigned pseudogene status. CDR3 length: 11 amino acids.

V usage is TRBV5-1 and J usage is TRBJ2-5; TRBD1 agrees at 10 bases. Germline loops: CDR1 SGHRS, CDR2 YFSETQ. After removal of 0 bases from V and 4 bases from J, the junction contained 6 bases not matched to a gene. The CDR3 is 16 amino acids. The chain's CDR3 is CASSLAGTGAAETQYF. Written as DNA, the CDR3 is TGCGCCAGCAGCTTGGCCGGGACAGGGGCGGCAGAGACCCAGTACTTC.

The chain combines TRBV6-1 with TRBJ1-5; 10 bases line up with TRBD1. V was clipped by 4 bases and J by 5 bases; unmatched bases: 2. CDR1 and CDR2 (germline): MNHNS, SASEGT. This CDR3 is 14 amino acids long. DNA of the CDR3: TGTGCCAGCAGTGCCGGGACAGGGGATCAGCCCCAGCATTTT. Translated, it gives CASSAGTGDQPQHF.

The table lists this clonotype with a few counts. This chain joins TRBV5-1 and TRBJ2-3, with 7 bases aligning to TRBD1. The V segment lost 5 bases and the J segment 6 bases; nucleotides outside the gene matches: 3. CDR1 SGHRS and CDR2 YFSETQ come from the germline V gene. CDR3 length equals 12 residues. The CDR3 here is CASREGADTQYF. The CDR3 DNA sequence: TGCGCCAGCAGAGAGGGGGCGGATACGCAGTATTTT.

This clonotype was observed many times. The chain carries TRBV5-1 and TRBJ2-3; TRBD2 aligns across 8 bases. V shed 4 bases and J 4 bases; nucleotides not matched to a gene: 8. Germline lookup yields CDR1 SGHRS and CDR2 YFSETQ. CDR3 length: 15 amino acids. DNA of the CDR3: TGCGCCAGCAGCGATAGCGGGACGTATGCAGATACGCAGTATTTT. It encodes CASSDSGTYADTQYF.

Many counts were recorded for this clonotype. V and J are TRBV20-1 and TRBJ1-1, with TRBD1 as a possible D gene (5 bases). The CDR3 has 13 amino acids. CDR1 is DFQATT, CDR2 SNEGSKA, per germline (reference sequence). V lost 5 bases and J lost 3, with 13 bases in between. The CDR3 sequence: CSAEGPGDTEAFF. The CDR3 DNA follows: TGCAGTGCTGAGGGTCCGGGGGACACTGAAGCTTTCTTT.

This chain links TRBV3-1 with TRBJ1-5; TRBD1 matches at 7 bases. V lost 2 bases to trimming and J lost 5 bases; unmatched junction nucleotides: 6. Germline V CDR1 and CDR2: LGHDT, YNNKEL (reference sequence). The CDR3 spans 15 residues. CDR3 coding DNA: TGTGCCAGCAGCCAATCAGCCAGGGGGGATCAGCCCCAGCATTTT. Amino acids: CASSQSARGDQPQHF.

The rearrangement joins TRBV27 to TRBJ2-4; 8 positions agree with TRBD2. This CDR3 contains 15 residues. Germline-derived CDR1 and CDR2 are MNHEY and SMNVEV (reference sequence). With V trimmed by 5 bases and J by 1 base, 4 bases remained unmatched. CDR3 coding DNA: TGTGCCAGCAGTCCCGCTAGCGGGGCCAAAAACATTCAGTACTTC. Translation: CASSPASGAKNIQYF.

In this sample, this clonotype turned up a few times. This chain uses TRBV11-2 with TRBJ1-1; D is ambiguous. In germline, CDR1 is SGHAT, CDR2 FQNNGV. V lost 0 bases to trimming and J lost 7 bases, with 6 bases between them. This CDR3 has 12 amino acids. The CDR3 DNA reads TGTGCCAGCAGCTTAGAGACCGTTGAAGCTTTCTTT. This translates into CASSLETVEAFF.

This clonotype was counted only a few times. This rearrangement joins TRBV6-2 or TRBV6-3 to TRBJ1-4, with 7 nucleotides matching TRBD1. V shed 7 bases, J shed 8 bases, and the junction held 4 bases outside the gene matches. Per the germline V gene, CDR1 is MNHEY and CDR2 is SVGEGT. CDR3 length: 12 amino acids. This CDR3 reads CASTNRGEKLFF. The CDR3 DNA sequence: TGTGCCAGCACCAACAGGGGCGAAAAACTGTTTTTT.

In this sample, this clonotype turned up many times. The chain employs TRBV7-8 and TRBJ2-5, with unresolved D. Germline CDR1 SGHVS, CDR2 FQNEAQ. The V gene lost 4 bases and the J gene lost 1 base, with 13 bases spanning the gap. This CDR3 is 15 amino acids long. CDR3 sequence: CASSYSTEPQETQYF. The DNA of the CDR3 is TGTGCCAGCAGCTATTCTACAGAACCCCAAGAGACCCAGTACTTC.

This chain links TRBV18 with TRBJ2-5; D gene unclear. Trimming removed 3 bases from V and 5 bases from J, with 13 bases in between. CDR1 is KGHSH, CDR2 LQKENI, per germline. The length of the CDR3 is 14 residues. The CDR3: CASSPNLGRETQYF. Here the CDR3 DNA reads TGTGCCAGCTCACCTAATCTAGGGCGGGAGACCCAGTACTTC. Looking up the rest from reference TRBV18 and TRBJ2-5 gives the full variable domain: NAGVMQNPRHLVRRRGQEARLRCSPMKGHSHVYWYRQLPEEGLKFMVYLQKENIIDESGMPKERFSAEFPKEGPSILRIQQVVRGDSAAYFCASSPNLGRETQYFGPGTRLLVL.

The V call is TRBV20-1, the J call TRBJ1-2; a possible D gene is TRBD1 (6 bases). The CDR3 contains 11 residues. Germline V gene data show CDR1 as DFQATT and CDR2 as SNEGSKA (reference sequence). The V gene lost 5 bases and the J gene lost 8 bases, with 12 bases spanning the gap. The DNA of the CDR3 is TGCAGTGCTCAAACAGGGTTGGGCTACACCTTC. It encodes CSAQTGLGYTF.

This clonotype has ten or more counts. The CDR3 nucleotides read TGCGCCAGCAGCTTGGGGGCGGAGCAGTTCTTC. Residues: CASSLGAEQFF. The V call is TRBV5-1, the J call TRBJ2-1; D is unresolved. Looked up from germline, CDR1 is SGHRS and CDR2 is YFSETQ. V lost 0 bases and J 10 bases, leaving 5 bases between the germline ends. The length of the CDR3 is 11 residues.

This CDR3 is CSAKSISGNTIYF. The CDR3 nucleotides are TGCAGTGCTAAGTCGATCTCTGGAAACACCATATATTTT. This sequence joins TRBV20-1 and TRBJ1-3, with D uncertain. CDR1 and CDR2 (germline): DFQATT, SNEGSKA (reference sequence). V dropped 4 bases and J dropped 0 bases, with 7 bases sitting between them. CDR3 length: 13 amino acids.

This clonotype appeared many times. J is TRBJ2-2 and V is TRBV7-9; TRBD1 or TRBD2 may be the D gene (6 bases each). Germline V CDR1 and CDR2: SEHNR, FQNEAQ (reference sequence). V shed 5 bases and J shed 10 bases, with 17 bases lying between them. The CDR3 length is 14 residues. CDR3 sequence: CASSIPQGREELFF. The CDR3 nucleotides read TGTGCCAGCAGCATACCGCAGGGGCGGGAGGAGCTGTTTTTT.

This clonotype has only one observation. The chain combines TRBV5-6 with TRBJ2-5; possible D gene TRBD2, 5 bases. V shed 4 bases and J shed 5 bases, with 12 bases lying between them. Germline CDR1 reads SGHDT; CDR2 reads YYEEEE. This CDR3 has 13 amino acids. In DNA form, the CDR3 reads TGTGCCAGCAGCCGGTCGCCGGGGGAGACCCAGTACTTC. Translated: CASSRSPGETQYF.

This clonotype was counted between two and nine times. This chain connects TRBV6-2 or TRBV6-3 to TRBJ2-2; 9 bases are a match to TRBD2. The CDR3 is made up of 16 amino acids. V lost 5 bases, J lost 6 bases, and 10 bases stayed unmatched. CDR1 MNHEY and CDR2 SVGEGT come from the germline V gene. The CDR3: CASSPPSSGRPGELFF. CDR3 coding DNA: TGTGCCAGCAGTCCCCCGAGTAGCGGGAGACCCGGGGAGCTGTTTTTT.

This chain joins TRBV27 and TRBJ2-7; either TRBD1 or TRBD2 may fit D (5 bases each). Between the trimmed V and J ends, which lost 2 bases and 2 bases, there was a span of 10 bases. Germline CDR1 reads MNHEY; CDR2 reads SMNVEV (reference sequence). The length of the CDR3 is 14 residues. The CDR3 nucleotides are TGTGCCAGCAGTTTACAGGGAGATCCCTACGAGCAGTACTTC. Translating it yields CASSLQGDPYEQYF.

In this sample, this clonotype turned up many times. The CDR3 nucleotides are TGTGCCAGCAGCGCGAGCGGGGGGCACTACAATGAGCAGTTCTTC. This gives the protein CASSASGGHYNEQFF. The chain recombines TRBV9 with TRBJ2-1; 9 bases line up with TRBD2. Germline V CDR1 and CDR2: SGDLS, YYNGEE. The V gene end was trimmed by 3 bases and the J gene end by 3 bases; junction bases not matched to a gene: 4. The CDR3 extends over 15 amino acids.

J is TRBJ2-5 and V is TRBV30; no clear D. Deletions cut 0 bases from V and 7 bases from J, with 18 bases between. Germline V gives CDR1 GTSNPN, CDR2 SVGIG (reference sequence). The CDR3 loop spans 15 amino acids. CDR3 DNA sequence: TGTGCCTGGAGTGTAAGGTCAGCCGTGATTCGGACCCAGTACTTC. Protein: CAWSVRSAVIRTQYF. The variable domain in full, with the rest retrieved from reference TRBV30 and TRBJ2-5, is SQTIHQWPATLVQPVGSPLSLECTVEGTSNPNLYWYRQAAGRGLQLLFYSVGIGQISSEVPQNLSASRPQDRQFILSSKKLLLSDSGFYLCAWSVRSAVIRTQYFGPGTRLLVL.

Many counts were recorded for this clonotype. This chain connects TRBV7-3 to TRBJ2-1; a weak D match, TRBD1 (5 bases). Trimming took off 2 bases at V and 3 bases at J, with 5 bases between the two ends. This CDR3 comprises 13 residues. Germline V gene lookup returns CDR1 SGHTA and CDR2 FQGTGA. The CDR3 region is CASSLGHYNEQFF. The CDR3, as DNA: TGTGCCAGCAGCTTAGGACACTACAATGAGCAGTTCTTC.

This clonotype was counted many times. The J gene is TRBJ2-6, the V gene TRBV6-2 or TRBV6-3, with unresolved D. Germline values: CDR1 MNHEY, CDR2 SVGEGT. The CDR3 runs 14 residues. The V end was cut by 2 bases, the J end by 0 bases, with 2 bases between. The CDR3, as DNA: TGTGCCAGCAGTTACAGCTCTGGGGCCAACGTCCTGACTTTC. This translates into CASSYSSGANVLTF.